The present T cell receptor beta chain was sequenced within a study of blood T cell repertoires in COVID-19. Study-wide background: Researchers got acute and convalescent COVID-19 samples from the United States, Italy and Spain.

TCRdb's table, derived via immunoSEQ multiplex PCR, lists solely in-frame clones and lacks some. The data hold about 300,000 clones, with roughly 85% observed a single time. Across about 22 US areas, participants ranged in age from about 18 to 100 years. Researchers sorted participants into cohorts using their self-reported clinical history. Recovery among Cohort 3 donors was established by two negative PCRs, clearance, or symptom resolution. This CDR3 is 14 amino acids long. Germline V gives CDR1 LGHDT, CDR2 YNNKEL (reference sequence). Trimming cost V 3 bases and J 6 bases; bases outside gene matches: 1.

The sequence came from a woman aged 25 to 39 who had recovered from COVID-19. Sample: PBMCs or T cells enriched from blood (not recorded which). The J gene is TRBJ2-2, the V gene TRBV3-1 (or the pseudogene TRBV3-2); 10 bases line up with TRBD1. CDR3 sequence: CASSHGTGAGELFF. In DNA, the CDR3 is TGTGCCAGCAGCCACGGGACAGGGGCCGGGGAGCTGTTTTTT.